This T cell receptor beta chain was sequenced for a study of blood T cell repertoires in COVID-19 (dated by TCRdb to the early 2020s). A note on the overall study: The collaborator samples originated in the United States, Italy and Spain and spanned the acute and convalescent phases of COVID-19. The prospective study material was composed of cDNA or gDNA derived from T cells, B-cell-depleted T cells, or PBMCs. Deeply sampled blood TCRbeta repertoires from subjects exposed to, actively infected with, or recovered from COVID-19 were included in the dataset. The repertoires were made available in a free public database intended to serve as a resource for research on the immune response to SARS-CoV-2. Samples came from the ongoing ImmuneRACE study (first 160 participants) plus 1,254 subjects from 6 global collaborators. Sample metadata almost always included a de-identified subject ID, COVID-19 status, age in years and sex. Where available, HLA class I and class II types were obtained from metadata supplied by the sample provider rather than from assay-based typing. Broader findings and caveats from the paper: How much clinical and demographic metadata was included differed by source and by participant, and the metadata was provided uncurated.

TCRbeta CDR3 regions were amplified from genomic DNA using the immunoSEQ Assay, a bias-controlled multiplex PCR. In the authors' own workflow: The number of nucleated cells in each sample was estimated from the amplification of reference gene primers within the assay. To quantify the absolute abundance of each unique TCRbeta CDR3 rearrangement, sequence reads were collapsed and filtered. For each sample, productive Simpson clonality was calculated by taking the square root of Simpson's diversity index across productive rearrangements. TCRdb provides this immuneACCESS table in a form limited to in-frame rearrangements. Some clones are lacking; in checked studies, under half of them reflect an unresolved V gene, and why the rest are absent is not known. From that table come the V and J calls and clone size; the DNA was used to work out D and trimming. The sample data list roughly 28,000 clones, and 70% to 90% of these were observed just once. The ten largest clones capture roughly 3.1% of the sample.

The collaborating institutions used their own protocols to collect whole blood in K2EDTA tubes. For TCRbeta analysis, collaborators shipped samples as frozen whole blood, isolated PBMCs, or DNA extracted from either of those sample types. Comment on this clone: The antigen it recognizes is unknown. No per-base quality is available; no much larger clone lies one base away.

V is pared back by 6 bases and J by 0 bases, with 8 bases lying between the germline termini. Counted from cysteine to phenylalanine, this CDR3 has 13 amino acids. Only the CDR3 DNA stays, 39 bases, in frame from base 1. The rearrangement combines TRBV12-3 or TRBV12-4 with TRBJ1-1; perhaps TRBD1 is the D gene, with 5 bases matching. Sequencing used peripheral blood. This receptor was obtained from a human donor in a cohort sampled during active COVID-19. The DNA is TGTGCCAGCAGGATACAGGTGAACACTGAAGCTTTCTTT. It translates to CASRIQVNTEAFF.